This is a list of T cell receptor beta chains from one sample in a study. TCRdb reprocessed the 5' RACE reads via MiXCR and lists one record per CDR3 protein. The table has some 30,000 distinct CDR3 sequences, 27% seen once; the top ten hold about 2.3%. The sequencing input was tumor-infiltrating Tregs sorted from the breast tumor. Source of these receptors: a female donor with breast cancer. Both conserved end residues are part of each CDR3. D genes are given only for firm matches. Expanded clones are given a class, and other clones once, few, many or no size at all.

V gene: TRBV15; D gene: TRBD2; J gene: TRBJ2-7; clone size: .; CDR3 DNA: TGTGCCACCAGCAGAGAGCTAGCGGTAGTCTACGAGCAGTACTTC; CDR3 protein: CATSRELAVVYEQYF
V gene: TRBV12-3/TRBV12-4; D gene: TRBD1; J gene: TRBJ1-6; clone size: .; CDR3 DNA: TGTGCCAGCAGTAGACAGGGAATGAATTCACCCCTCCACTTT; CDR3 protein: CASSRQGMNSPLHF
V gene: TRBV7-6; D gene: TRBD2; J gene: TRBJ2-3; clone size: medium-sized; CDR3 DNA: TGTGCCAGCAGCGCCGGGACTAGCGGCACAGATACGCAGTATTTT; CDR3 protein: CASSAGTSGTDTQYF
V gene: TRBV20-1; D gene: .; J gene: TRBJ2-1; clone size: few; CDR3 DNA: TGCAGTGCTCTGTCTTTCGATGAGCAGTTCTTC; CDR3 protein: CSALSFDEQFF
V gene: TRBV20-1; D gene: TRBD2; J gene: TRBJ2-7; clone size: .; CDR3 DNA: TGCAGTGCTACGTCCGCTGCGGGAGTTCGCCACGAGCAGTACTTC; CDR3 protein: CSATSAAGVRHEQYF
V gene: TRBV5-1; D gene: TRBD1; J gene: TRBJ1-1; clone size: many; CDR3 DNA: TGCGCCAGCAGCATGGACAGGGGCGCTGAAGCTTTCTTT; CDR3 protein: CASSMDRGAEAFF
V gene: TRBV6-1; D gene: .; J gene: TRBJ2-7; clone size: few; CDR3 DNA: TGTGCCAGCAGTGAGGTTGGGCCTGGCGAGCAGTACTTC; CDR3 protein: CASSEVGPGEQYF
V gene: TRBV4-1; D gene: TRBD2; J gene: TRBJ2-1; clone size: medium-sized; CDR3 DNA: TGCGCCAGCAGCCAAGAAGTGGGGGGAGTAGCGGGAGGGTATGAGCAGTTCTTC; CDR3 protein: CASSQEVGGVAGGYEQFF
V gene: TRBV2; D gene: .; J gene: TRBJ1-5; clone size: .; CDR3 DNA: TGTGCCAGCAGCCCACAGGCCCGGCCCCAGCATTTT; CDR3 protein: CASSPQARPQHF
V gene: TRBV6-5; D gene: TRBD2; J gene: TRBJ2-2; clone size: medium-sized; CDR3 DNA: TGTGCCAGCAGTTACTCTCTCCCCCCCGCTACTAGCGGGAGAATCACCGGGGAGCTGTTTTTT; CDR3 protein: CASSYSLPPATSGRITGELFF
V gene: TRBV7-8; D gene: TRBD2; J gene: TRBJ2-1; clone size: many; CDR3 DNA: TGTGCCAGCAGCCAATCAGCGGGACCAAGCTCCTACAATGAGCAGTTCTTC; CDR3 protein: CASSQSAGPSSYNEQFF
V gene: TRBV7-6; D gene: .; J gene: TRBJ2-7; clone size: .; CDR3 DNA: TGTGCCAGCAGCTTGGGCCCAGGGTCCCACGAGCAGTACTTC; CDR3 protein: CASSLGPGSHEQYF
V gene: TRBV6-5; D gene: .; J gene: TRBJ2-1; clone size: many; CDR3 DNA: TGTGCCAGCAGTTACCAGGGTGGGGGGTTGGGTGAGCAGTTCTTC; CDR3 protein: CASSYQGGGLGEQFF
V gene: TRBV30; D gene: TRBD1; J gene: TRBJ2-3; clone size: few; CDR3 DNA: TGTGCCTGGAGTGCGGGGACAGGGAACACAGATACGCAGTATTTT; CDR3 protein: CAWSAGTGNTDTQYF
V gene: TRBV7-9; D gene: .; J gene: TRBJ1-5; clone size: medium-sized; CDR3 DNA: TGTGCCAGCAGCTTCACGGGGAATCAGCCCCAGCATTTT; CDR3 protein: CASSFTGNQPQHF
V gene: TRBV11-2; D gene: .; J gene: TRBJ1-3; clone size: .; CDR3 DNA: TGTGCCAGCAGCTCCTTGACGACAGGACGGTATGCTGGAAGCACCATATATTTT; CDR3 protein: CASSSLTTGRYAGSTIYF
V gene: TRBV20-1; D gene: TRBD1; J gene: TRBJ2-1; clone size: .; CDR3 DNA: TGCGGTGCTAGTAAGGCGCTCGGGAAAGGGGGCTTGGATGAGCAGTTCTTC; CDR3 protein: CGASKALGKGGLDEQFF
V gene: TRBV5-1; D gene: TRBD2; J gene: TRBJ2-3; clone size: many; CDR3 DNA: TGCGCCAGCAGCTTGCGACTTGGGAGCGGGGGAGAAACAGATACGCAGTATTTT; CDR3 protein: CASSLRLGSGGETDTQYF
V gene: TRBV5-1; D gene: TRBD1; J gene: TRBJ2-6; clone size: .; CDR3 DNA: TGCGCCAGCAGCTCTTGGACAGGGGCTAACTATGGGGCCAACGTCCTGACTTTC; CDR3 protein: CASSSWTGANYGANVLTF
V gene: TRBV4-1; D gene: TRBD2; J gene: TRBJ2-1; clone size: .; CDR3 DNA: TGCGCCAGCAGCCGACTAGCGGGAGTTTTCAATGAGCAGTTCTTC; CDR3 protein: CASSRLAGVFNEQFF
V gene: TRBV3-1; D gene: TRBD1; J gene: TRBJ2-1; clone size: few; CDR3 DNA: TGTGCCAGCAGCCCGCGGCGGACAGGGGGCGCTGAGAATGAGCAGTTCTTC; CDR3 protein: CASSPRRTGGAENEQFF
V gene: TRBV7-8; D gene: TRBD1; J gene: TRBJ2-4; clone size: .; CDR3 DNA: TGTGCCAGCAGCGCTCGACAGGGACAGGGAAACCAAAACATTAAGTACTTC; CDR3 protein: CASSARQGQGNQNIKYF
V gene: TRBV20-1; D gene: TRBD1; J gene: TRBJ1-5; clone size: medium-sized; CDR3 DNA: TGCAGTGCTAGAGATCTACAGGGGCCGGGCAATCAGCCCCAGCATTTT; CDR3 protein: CSARDLQGPGNQPQHF
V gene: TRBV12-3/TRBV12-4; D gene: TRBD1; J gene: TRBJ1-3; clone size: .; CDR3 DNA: TGTGCCAGCAGAAAAGGGGGCGCGGGAGACACCATATATTTT; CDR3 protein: CASRKGGAGDTIYF
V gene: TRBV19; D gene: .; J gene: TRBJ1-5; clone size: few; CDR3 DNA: TGTGCCAGTAGTGTAGGGGTTCAGCCCCAGCATTTT; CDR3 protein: CASSVGVQPQHF
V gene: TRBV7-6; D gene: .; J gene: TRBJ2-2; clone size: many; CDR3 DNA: TGTGCCAGCAGCTTAGGGGCGGCGGGACCTACCGGGGAGCTGTTTTTT; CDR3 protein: CASSLGAAGPTGELFF
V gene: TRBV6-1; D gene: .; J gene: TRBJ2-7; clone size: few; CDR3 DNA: TGTGCCAGCAGGATAGCAGGGAGTACCTACGAGCAGTACTTC; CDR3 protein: CASRIAGSTYEQYF
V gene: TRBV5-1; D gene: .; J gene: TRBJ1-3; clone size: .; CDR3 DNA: TGCGCCAGCAGCTTAAACGGGGCTGGAAACACCATATATTTT; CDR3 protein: CASSLNGAGNTIYF
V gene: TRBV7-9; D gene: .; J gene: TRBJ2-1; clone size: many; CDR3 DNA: TGTGCCAGCAGCCAAGCCAACCCCTCCACATTCGTTGAGCAGTTCTTC; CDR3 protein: CASSQANPSTFVEQFF
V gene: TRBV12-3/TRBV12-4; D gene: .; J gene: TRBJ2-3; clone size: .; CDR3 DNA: TGTGCCAGCAGTTTTGGGGACTCTTACACAGATACGCAGTATTTT; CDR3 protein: CASSFGDSYTDTQYF
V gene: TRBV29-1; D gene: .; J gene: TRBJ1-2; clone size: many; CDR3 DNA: TGCAGCGTCAGATGGGCAGGGCACTATGGCTACACCTTC; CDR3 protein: CSVRWAGHYGYTF
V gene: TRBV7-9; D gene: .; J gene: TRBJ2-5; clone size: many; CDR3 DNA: TGTGCCAGCAGCTTCAGACATAGTCAAGAGACCCAGTACTTC; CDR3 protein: CASSFRHSQETQYF
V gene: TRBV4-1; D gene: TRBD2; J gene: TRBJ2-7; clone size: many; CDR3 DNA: TGCGCCAGCAGTCCCGTAGCGGGATCCTACGAGCAGTACTTC; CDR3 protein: CASSPVAGSYEQYF
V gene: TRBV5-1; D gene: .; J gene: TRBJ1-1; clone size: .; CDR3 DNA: TGCGCCAGCAGCTTTGGGACCGCGAACACTAAAGCTTTCTTT; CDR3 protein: CASSFGTANTKAFF
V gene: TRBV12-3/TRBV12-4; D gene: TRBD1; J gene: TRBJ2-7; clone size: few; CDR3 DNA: TGTGCCAGCAGTTTACGTTGGACAGGTTCCTACGAGCAGTACTTC; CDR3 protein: CASSLRWTGSYEQYF
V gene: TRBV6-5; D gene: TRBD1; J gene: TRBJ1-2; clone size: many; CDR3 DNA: TGTGCCAGCAGACGGGGACAGAACTATGGCTACACCTTC; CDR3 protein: CASRRGQNYGYTF
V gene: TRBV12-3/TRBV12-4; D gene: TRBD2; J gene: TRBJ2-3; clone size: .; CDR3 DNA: TGTGCCAGCAGTCCCACTAGCGGCACAGATACGCAGTATTTT; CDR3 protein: CASSPTSGTDTQYF
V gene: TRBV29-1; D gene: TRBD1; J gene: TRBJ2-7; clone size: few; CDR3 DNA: TGCAGCGGCGGACAGGGAGAGACCTACGAGCAGTACTTC; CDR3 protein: CSGGQGETYEQYF
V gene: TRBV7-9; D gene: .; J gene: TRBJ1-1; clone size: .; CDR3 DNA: TGTGCCAGCAGCAAGATGAACAGTGGGTACACTGAAGCTTTCTTT; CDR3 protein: CASSKMNSGYTEAFF
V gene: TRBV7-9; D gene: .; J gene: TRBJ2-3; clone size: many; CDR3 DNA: TGTGCCAGCAGCTTAGGGGTGGAGACGGATACGCAGTATTTT; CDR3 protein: CASSLGVETDTQYF
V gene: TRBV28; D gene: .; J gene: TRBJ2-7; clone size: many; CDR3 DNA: TGTGCCAGCAGTCCCCCTAGCGATTACTACTACGAGCAGTACTTC; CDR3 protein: CASSPPSDYYYEQYF
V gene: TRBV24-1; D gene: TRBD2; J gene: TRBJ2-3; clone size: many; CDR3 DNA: TGTGCCACCAGTGATGAAGCTAGCGGGGGCCCCTATTTTAATACGCAGTATTTT; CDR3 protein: CATSDEASGGPYFNTQYF